This TCR beta chain is drawn from a study of T cells in Graves' hyperthyroidism and ophthalmopathy. Study-level findings and limits: Ophthalmopathy was predicted by the model a median of approximately 6 months ahead of onset.

A lack of ophthalmopathy progression within 18 months defined stable Graves' hyperthyroidism. The junction had 13 bases not matched to a gene; V was cut back by 3 bases and J by 5 bases. The germline V gene encodes CDR1 SGHRS and CDR2 YFSETQ. The CDR3 is 17 residues long. Details on this clonotype: Its target is unknown.

RNA transcripts gave rise to amplified TCR beta CDR3 regions. A set of HTBI primers served as the primers for a first-round RT-PCR of the TCR CDR3. Each CDR3 protein is one row after TCRdb ran MiXCR on the multiplex PCR reads. The sample records hundreds of thousands of distinct CDR3 sequences, around 15% being singletons. This TCR was sampled from a woman between 25 and 40 years old with Graves' hyperthyroidism. The sequenced sample was blood. This chain joins TRBV5-1 and TRBJ2-2; TRBD1 matches 7 bases. CDR3 sequence reads: CASSSLPEDRRTGELFF. CDR3 sequence (DNA): TGCGCCAGCAGCTCGTTGCCTGAGGACAGGAGGACCGGGGAGCTGTTTTTT.